These T cell receptor beta chains were read from a single sample in a study of CD8+CD57+ T cells in acquired aplastic anemia. TCRdb reprocessed the reads via MiXCR and lists one record per CDR3 protein. The sample records some 200,000 distinct CDR3 sequences, under 50% being singletons. Sequencing was performed on sorted CD4+, CD8+, or CD8+CD57+ T cells (not recorded which) from PBMCs. These receptors were collected from a human donor with aplastic anemia. The CDR3 runs from the conserved cysteine through the conserved F or W. The D gene is left open where the match is weak. Clone size is stated in some rows and not others, as once, few, many or a class when expanded.

size,J,V,D,CDR3,DNA
many,TRBJ1-5,TRBV29-1,.,CSVAGRNQPQHF,TGCAGCGTTGCTGGGCGCAATCAGCCCCAGCATTTT
many,TRBJ2-2,TRBV7-2,TRBD2,CASSLAGVDGELFF,TGTGCCAGCTCCCTAGCGGGAGTTGACGGGGAGCTGTTTTTT
.,TRBJ1-2,TRBV19,.,CASSKWAGNGYTF,TGTGCCAGTAGTAAATGGGCAGGGAATGGCTACACCTTC
.,TRBJ2-7,TRBV10-1,TRBD1,CASSASGQGISYEQYF,TGCGCCAGCAGTGCGTCGGGACAGGGGATCTCCTACGAGCAGTACTTC
.,TRBJ1-5,TRBV19,.,CASSAQSSNQPQHF,TGTGCCAGTAGTGCTCAGAGTAGCAATCAGCCCCAGCATTTT
.,TRBJ2-7,TRBV24-1,TRBD1,CATSIIGTGVPYEQYF,TGTGCCACCTCCATCATAGGGACAGGGGTTCCCTACGAGCAGTACTTC
many,TRBJ2-1,TRBV19,.,CASSIVAQGYNEQFF,TGTGCCAGTAGTATAGTGGCACAGGGCTACAATGAGCAGTTCTTC
few,TRBJ2-3,TRBV24-1,.,CATSDARLSTDTQYF,TGTGCCACCAGTGATGCCAGGCTTAGCACAGATACGCAGTATTTT
once,TRBJ1-5,TRBV5-4,.,CASAAADEGHQPQHF,TGCGCCAGCGCCGCGGCGGATGAGGGCCATCAGCCCCAGCATTTT
once,TRBJ2-2,TRBV25-1,TRBD2,CASSEFGGGNTGELFF,TGTGCCAGCAGTGAATTTGGGGGGGGTAACACCGGGGAGCTGTTTTTT
few,TRBJ2-5,TRBV27,TRBD2,CASSLSTSVQETQYF,TGTGCCAGCAGTTTATCGACTAGCGTACAAGAGACCCAGTACTTC
.,TRBJ1-2,TRBV5-4,.,CASSPSNLGYTF,TGTGCCAGCAGCCCAAGCAATTTGGGCTACACCTTC
.,TRBJ1-6,TRBV20-1,.,CSARGRRQPRNSPLHF,TGCAGTGCTAGAGGCCGGCGACAGCCGAGAAATTCACCCCTCCACTTT
many,TRBJ1-4,TRBV12-3/TRBV12-4,TRBD1,CASRLTGSEEKLFF,TGTGCCAGCAGGCTGACAGGGAGTGAAGAAAAACTGTTTTTT
many,TRBJ1-5,TRBV6-1,TRBD1,CASSESDRGPRQPQHF,TGTGCCAGCAGTGAATCCGACAGGGGGCCACGACAGCCCCAGCATTTT
.,TRBJ2-1,TRBV15,.,CATSPTSITYNEQFF,TGTGCCACCAGCCCAACTAGCATCACCTACAATGAGCAGTTCTTC
few,TRBJ2-7,TRBV7-9,.,CASSLALAYEQYF,TGTGCCAGCAGCTTAGCACTCGCCTACGAGCAGTACTTC